This is a list of T cell receptor beta chains from one sample in a study of blood T cell repertoires in COVID-19. Profiling relied on immunoSEQ multiplex PCR, and the TCRdb table lists in-frame clones only, not all of them. The table shows roughly 100,000 clones, with less than 80% occurring only once. Sequencing input: peripheral blood. Source of these receptors: an elderly man with COVID-19, enrolled during active disease. Each CDR3 is given with its conserved first and last residue. A D gene is named only where the DNA matches it firmly. Not all rows give a size; the values are once, few, many and, for expanded clones, a class.

V gene	J gene	D gene	clone size	CDR3 protein	CDR3 DNA
TRBV6-5	TRBJ2-3	TRBD2	-	CASSYAAGAVDTQYF	TGTGCCAGCAGTTACGCAGCGGGAGCGGTAGATACGCAGTATTTT
TRBV4-1	TRBJ1-6	TRBD1	-	CASSQEGGQGKSPLHF	TGCGCCAGCAGCCAAGAGGGGGGACAGGGTAAATCACCCCTCCACTTT
TRBV24-1	TRBJ1-2	-	-	CATSDSTDTYGYTF	TGTGCCACCAGTGATTCGACGGACACCTATGGCTACACCTTC
TRBV4-3	TRBJ2-2	-	-	CASSQHEGANTGELFF	TGCGCCAGCAGCCAGCATGAAGGGGCGAACACCGGGGAGCTGTTTTTT
TRBV10-3	TRBJ2-1	-	-	CAIRSYNEQFF	TGTGCCATCCGCTCCTACAATGAGCAGTTCTTC
TRBV7-3	TRBJ2-1	-	-	CASSLRDKGYNEQFF	TGTGCCAGCAGCCTCCGGGACAAGGGTTACAATGAGCAGTTCTTC
TRBV27	TRBJ2-5	-	-	CASSTGQETQYF	TGTGCCAGCAGCACAGGGCAAGAGACCCAGTACTTC
TRBV5-1	TRBJ2-5	TRBD2	-	CASSPGGRAQETQYF	TGCGCCAGCAGCCCTGGTGGGAGGGCTCAAGAGACCCAGTACTTC
TRBV6-5	TRBJ1-2	TRBD1	-	CASRSLGTGYYGYTF	TGTGCCAGCAGATCGTTAGGGACAGGATACTATGGCTACACCTTC
TRBV10-3	TRBJ1-6	-	-	CAISEPTPGSPLHF	TGTGCCATCAGTGAGCCCACACCAGGATCACCCCTCCACTTT
TRBV5-4	TRBJ1-1	TRBD1	-	CASSLGGTGGLTEAFF	TGTGCCAGCAGCTTAGGAGGGACAGGGGGCTTGACTGAAGCTTTCTTT
TRBV19	TRBJ2-1	TRBD2	few	CASASGTYYNEQFF	TGTGCCAGTGCCAGCGGGACTTACTACAATGAGCAGTTCTTC
TRBV18	TRBJ2-3	TRBD2	-	CASSPRGGTDTQYF	TGTGCCAGCTCACCCCGGGGGGGCACAGATACGCAGTATTTT
TRBV4-2	TRBJ2-7	-	-	CASSQGEGGPPYEQYF	TGTGCCAGCAGCCAAGGCGAGGGGGGGCCTCCCTACGAGCAGTACTTC
TRBV14	TRBJ2-5	TRBD2	few	CASGDYNQETQYF	TGTGCCAGCGGGGACTACAACCAAGAGACCCAGTACTTC
TRBV27	TRBJ1-6	TRBD1	-	CASSPRTGNKNSPLHF	TGTGCCAGCAGTCCCAGGACAGGGAATAAAAATTCACCCCTCCACTTT
TRBV18	TRBJ2-4	-	-	CASSPTPTAHKNIQYF	TGTGCCAGCTCACCAACACCGACAGCTCATAAAAACATTCAGTACTTC
TRBV28	TRBJ2-7	-	-	CASSSGQTSYEQYF	TGTGCCAGCAGTTCCGGACAGACCTCCTACGAGCAGTACTTC